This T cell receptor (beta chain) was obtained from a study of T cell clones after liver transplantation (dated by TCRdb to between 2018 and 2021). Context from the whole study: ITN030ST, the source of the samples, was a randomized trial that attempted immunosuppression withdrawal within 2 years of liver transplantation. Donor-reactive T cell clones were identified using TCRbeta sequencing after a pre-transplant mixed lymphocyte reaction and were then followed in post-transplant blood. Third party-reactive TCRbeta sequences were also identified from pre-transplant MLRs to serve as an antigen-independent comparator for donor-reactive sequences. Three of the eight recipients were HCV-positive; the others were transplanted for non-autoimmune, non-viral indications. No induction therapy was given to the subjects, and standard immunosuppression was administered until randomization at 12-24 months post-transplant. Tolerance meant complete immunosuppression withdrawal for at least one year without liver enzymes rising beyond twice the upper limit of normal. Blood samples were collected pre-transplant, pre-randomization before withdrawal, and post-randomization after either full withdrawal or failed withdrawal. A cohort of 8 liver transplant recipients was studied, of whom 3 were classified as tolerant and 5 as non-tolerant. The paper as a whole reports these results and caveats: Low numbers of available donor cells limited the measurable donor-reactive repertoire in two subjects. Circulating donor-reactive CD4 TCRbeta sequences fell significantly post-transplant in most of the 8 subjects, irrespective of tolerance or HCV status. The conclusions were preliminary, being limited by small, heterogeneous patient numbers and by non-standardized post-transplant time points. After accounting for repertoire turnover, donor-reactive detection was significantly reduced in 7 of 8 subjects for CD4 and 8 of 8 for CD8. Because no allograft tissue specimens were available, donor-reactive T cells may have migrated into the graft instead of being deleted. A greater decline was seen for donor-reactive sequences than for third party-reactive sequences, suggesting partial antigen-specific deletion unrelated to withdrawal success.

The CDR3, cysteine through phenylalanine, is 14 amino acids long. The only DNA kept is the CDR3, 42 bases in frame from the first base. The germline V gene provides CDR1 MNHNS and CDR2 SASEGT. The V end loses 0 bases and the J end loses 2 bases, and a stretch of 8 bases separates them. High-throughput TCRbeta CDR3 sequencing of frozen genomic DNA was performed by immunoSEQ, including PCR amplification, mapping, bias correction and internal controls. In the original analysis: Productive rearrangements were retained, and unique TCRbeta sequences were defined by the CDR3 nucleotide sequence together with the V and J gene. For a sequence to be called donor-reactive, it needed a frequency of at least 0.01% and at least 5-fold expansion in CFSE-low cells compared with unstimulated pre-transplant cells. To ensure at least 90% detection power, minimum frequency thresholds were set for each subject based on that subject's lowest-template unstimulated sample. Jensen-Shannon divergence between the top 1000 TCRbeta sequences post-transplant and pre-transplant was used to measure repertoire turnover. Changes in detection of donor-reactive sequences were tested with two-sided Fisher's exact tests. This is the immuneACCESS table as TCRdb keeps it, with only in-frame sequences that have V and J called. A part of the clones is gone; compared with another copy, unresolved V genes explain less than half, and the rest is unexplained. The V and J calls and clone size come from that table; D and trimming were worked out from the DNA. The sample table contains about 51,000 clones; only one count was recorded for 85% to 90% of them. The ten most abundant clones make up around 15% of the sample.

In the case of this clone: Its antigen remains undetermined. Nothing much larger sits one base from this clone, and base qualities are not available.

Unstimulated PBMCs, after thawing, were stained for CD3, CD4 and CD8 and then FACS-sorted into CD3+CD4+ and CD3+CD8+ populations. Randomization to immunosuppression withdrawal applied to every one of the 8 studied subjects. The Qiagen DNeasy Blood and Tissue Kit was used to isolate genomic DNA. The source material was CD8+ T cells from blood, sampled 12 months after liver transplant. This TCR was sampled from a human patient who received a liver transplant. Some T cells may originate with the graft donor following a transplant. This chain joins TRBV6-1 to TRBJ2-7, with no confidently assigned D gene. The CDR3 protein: CASSEALAAYEQYF. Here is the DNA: TGTGCCAGCAGTGAAGCGCTTGCCGCCTACGAGCAGTACTTC.